The rows below give T cell receptor beta chains drawn from one sample of a study of blood T cell repertoires in COVID-19. Assay: immunoSEQ multiplex PCR; the TCRdb copy retains only in-frame clones and omits some. The data contain 300,000 to 450,000 clones, around 89% of them seen just once; the ten biggest clones take up 1.2%. The sample comprised PBMCs or T cells enriched from blood (not recorded which). The receptor source for this set is a woman aged 18-29 years who had recovered from COVID-19. The CDR3 runs from the conserved cysteine through the conserved F or W. Fields, in order: J gene, D gene, CDR3 length, clone size, V gene, CDR3 protein, CDR3 DNA. A D gene is named only where the DNA matches it firmly. Clone sizes are given selectively: once, few, many, or a class where the clone is expanded.

J gene: TRBJ2-1
D gene: TRBD2
CDR3 length: 17
clone size: NA
V gene: TRBV3-1/TRBV3-2
CDR3 protein: CASSQDGRDYRWDEQFF
CDR3 DNA: TGTGCCAGCAGCCAAGATGGCCGGGACTACAGGTGGGATGAGCAGTTCTTC

J gene: TRBJ1-5
D gene: NA
CDR3 length: 13
clone size: NA
V gene: TRBV5-5
CDR3 protein: CASSATTWEPQHF
CDR3 DNA: TGTGCCAGCAGCGCGACGACTTGGGAGCCCCAGCATTTT

J gene: TRBJ1-1
D gene: NA
CDR3 length: 11
clone size: NA
V gene: TRBV12-3/TRBV12-4
CDR3 protein: CASRVSHEAFF
CDR3 DNA: TGTGCCAGCAGAGTGAGCCATGAAGCTTTCTTT

J gene: TRBJ2-1
D gene: NA
CDR3 length: 15
clone size: NA
V gene: TRBV5-4
CDR3 protein: CASSSGAGYYNEQFF
CDR3 DNA: TGTGCCAGCAGTTCAGGGGCCGGGTACTACAATGAGCAGTTCTTC

J gene: TRBJ1-1
D gene: NA
CDR3 length: 16
clone size: NA
V gene: TRBV18
CDR3 protein: CASSPLKGAGNTEAFF
CDR3 DNA: TGTGCCAGCTCACCACTTAAAGGAGCTGGGAACACTGAAGCTTTCTTT

J gene: TRBJ1-1
D gene: TRBD1
CDR3 length: 15
clone size: few
V gene: TRBV2
CDR3 protein: CAGPDRRAEYTEAFF
CDR3 DNA: TGTGCCGGACCGGACAGGCGGGCTGAGTACACTGAAGCTTTCTTT

J gene: TRBJ2-1
D gene: NA
CDR3 length: 14
clone size: NA
V gene: TRBV9
CDR3 protein: CASSAWEGENEQFF
CDR3 DNA: TGTGCCAGCAGCGCCTGGGAGGGGGAAAATGAGCAGTTCTTC

J gene: TRBJ2-1
D gene: NA
CDR3 length: 13
clone size: NA
V gene: TRBV7-9
CDR3 protein: CASSLKAYNEQFF
CDR3 DNA: TGTGCCAGCAGCTTAAAAGCTTACAATGAGCAGTTCTTC

J gene: TRBJ2-3
D gene: TRBD2
CDR3 length: 15
clone size: NA
V gene: TRBV20-1
CDR3 protein: CSASGWTSGTDTQYF
CDR3 DNA: TGCAGTGCTAGTGGGTGGACTAGCGGAACAGATACGCAGTATTTT

J gene: TRBJ2-5
D gene: TRBD1
CDR3 length: 15
clone size: once
V gene: TRBV5-1
CDR3 protein: CASSLRQGLGETQYF
CDR3 DNA: TGCGCCAGCAGCTTGAGACAGGGTTTGGGGGAGACCCAGTACTTC

J gene: TRBJ2-7
D gene: TRBD1
CDR3 length: 14
clone size: NA
V gene: TRBV30
CDR3 protein: CAWRGQRLSYEQYF
CDR3 DNA: TGTGCCTGGAGGGGACAGCGACTCTCCTACGAGCAGTACTTC

J gene: TRBJ2-6
D gene: TRBD1
CDR3 length: 17
clone size: NA
V gene: TRBV3-1/TRBV3-2
CDR3 protein: CASSQPSGGSGANVLTF
CDR3 DNA: TGTGCCAGCAGCCAACCCTCAGGGGGCTCTGGGGCCAACGTCCTGACTTTC

J gene: TRBJ1-1
D gene: TRBD1
CDR3 length: 16
clone size: NA
V gene: TRBV6-6
CDR3 protein: CASSYFRDRGGIEAFF
CDR3 DNA: TGTGCCAGCAGTTACTTTCGGGACAGGGGGGGAATTGAAGCTTTCTTT

J gene: TRBJ1-2
D gene: TRBD1
CDR3 length: 17
clone size: NA
V gene: TRBV12-5
CDR3 protein: CASGLVLGQGPNYGYTF
CDR3 DNA: TGTGCTAGTGGTTTGGTACTGGGACAGGGGCCTAACTATGGCTACACCTTC

J gene: TRBJ2-1
D gene: NA
CDR3 length: 14
clone size: NA
V gene: TRBV5-6
CDR3 protein: CASSGTLLAGEQFF
CDR3 DNA: TGTGCCAGCAGCGGGACTCTTTTGGCAGGTGAGCAGTTCTTC

J gene: TRBJ2-7
D gene: NA
CDR3 length: 14
clone size: NA
V gene: TRBV6-5
CDR3 protein: CASSGGQLVSEQYF
CDR3 DNA: TGTGCCAGCAGCGGGGGTCAGTTAGTCAGCGAGCAGTACTTC

J gene: TRBJ2-3
D gene: TRBD2
CDR3 length: 19
clone size: NA
V gene: TRBV7-8
CDR3 protein: CASSLYGSGVIGGEDTQYF
CDR3 DNA: TGTGCCAGCAGCTTATATGGTAGCGGGGTTATTGGTGGGGAAGATACGCAGTATTTT

J gene: TRBJ2-3
D gene: TRBD2
CDR3 length: 16
clone size: NA
V gene: TRBV29-1
CDR3 protein: CSVPDLLAGGRDTQYF
CDR3 DNA: TGCAGCGTCCCTGACCTCCTAGCGGGGGGGAGGGATACGCAGTATTTT

J gene: TRBJ1-5
D gene: NA
CDR3 length: 14
clone size: NA
V gene: TRBV27
CDR3 protein: CASSLPGFNQPQHF
CDR3 DNA: TGTGCCAGCAGTTTACCGGGGTTCAATCAGCCCCAGCATTTT

J gene: TRBJ1-2
D gene: TRBD1
CDR3 length: 15
clone size: once
V gene: TRBV19
CDR3 protein: CASRAGTATNYGYTF
CDR3 DNA: TGTGCCAGTAGGGCGGGGACAGCCACCAACTATGGCTACACCTTC

J gene: TRBJ2-1
D gene: NA
CDR3 length: 13
clone size: NA
V gene: TRBV7-2
CDR3 protein: CASSFNTYNEQFF
CDR3 DNA: TGTGCCAGCAGCTTCAACACATACAATGAGCAGTTCTTC

J gene: TRBJ1-2
D gene: TRBD1
CDR3 length: 16
clone size: NA
V gene: TRBV7-2
CDR3 protein: CASSLGPGDRGYGYTF
CDR3 DNA: TGTGCCAGCAGCTTGGGTCCCGGGGACAGGGGCTATGGCTACACCTTC

J gene: TRBJ1-1
D gene: NA
CDR3 length: 15
clone size: once
V gene: TRBV2
CDR3 protein: CALYEGKSLKAEAFF
CDR3 DNA: TGTGCCCTCTATGAGGGTAAGTCCCTCAAGGCTGAAGCTTTCTTT

J gene: TRBJ2-7
D gene: NA
CDR3 length: 15
clone size: NA
V gene: TRBV2
CDR3 protein: CASSEATQGFYEQYF
CDR3 DNA: TGTGCCAGCAGTGAAGCAACCCAGGGGTTCTACGAGCAGTACTTC

J gene: TRBJ1-1
D gene: NA
CDR3 length: 13
clone size: NA
V gene: TRBV4-1
CDR3 protein: CASSQFVNTEAFF
CDR3 DNA: TGCGCCAGCAGCCAATTCGTGAACACTGAAGCTTTCTTT

J gene: TRBJ2-7
D gene: TRBD1
CDR3 length: 15
clone size: NA
V gene: TRBV5-1
CDR3 protein: CASSTPGTAIYEQYF
CDR3 DNA: TGCGCCAGCAGCACCCCCGGGACAGCTATCTACGAGCAGTACTTC

J gene: TRBJ1-4
D gene: NA
CDR3 length: 11
clone size: NA
V gene: TRBV20-1
CDR3 protein: CSAYKPEKLFF
CDR3 DNA: TGCAGTGCCTATAAACCCGAAAAACTGTTTTTT

J gene: TRBJ2-1
D gene: TRBD2
CDR3 length: 15
clone size: NA
V gene: TRBV6-4
CDR3 protein: CASSEVGLGGTEQFF
CDR3 DNA: TGTGCCAGCAGTGAAGTGGGATTGGGGGGGACTGAGCAGTTCTTC

J gene: TRBJ2-7
D gene: TRBD1
CDR3 length: 15
clone size: NA
V gene: TRBV6-5
CDR3 protein: CASSYRDRGAYEQYF
CDR3 DNA: TGTGCCAGCAGTTACAGGGACAGGGGCGCCTACGAGCAGTACTTC

J gene: TRBJ2-1
D gene: TRBD1
CDR3 length: 16
clone size: NA
V gene: TRBV5-5
CDR3 protein: CASSLIQGFSYNEQFF
CDR3 DNA: TGTGCCAGCAGCTTGATACAGGGGTTCTCCTACAATGAGCAGTTCTTC

J gene: TRBJ2-1
D gene: TRBD2
CDR3 length: 11
clone size: NA
V gene: TRBV7-2
CDR3 protein: CASSPTSSQFF
CDR3 DNA: TGTGCCAGCAGCCCGACTAGCTCACAGTTCTTC

J gene: TRBJ1-5
D gene: NA
CDR3 length: 16
clone size: NA
V gene: TRBV9
CDR3 protein: CASSVASAAFNQPQHF
CDR3 DNA: TGTGCCAGCAGCGTAGCTTCGGCGGCTTTCAATCAGCCCCAGCATTTT

J gene: TRBJ1-1
D gene: NA
CDR3 length: 15
clone size: NA
V gene: TRBV10-3
CDR3 protein: CAISESPGANTEAFF
CDR3 DNA: TGTGCCATCAGTGAGTCCCCAGGGGCGAACACTGAAGCTTTCTTT

J gene: TRBJ1-2
D gene: NA
CDR3 length: 13
clone size: NA
V gene: TRBV28
CDR3 protein: CASSLRVTYGYTF
CDR3 DNA: TGTGCCAGCAGTTTGAGGGTCACCTATGGCTACACCTTC

J gene: TRBJ1-6
D gene: NA
CDR3 length: 16
clone size: few
V gene: TRBV4-1
CDR3 protein: CASSQGSLSYNSPLHF
CDR3 DNA: TGCGCCAGCAGCCAAGGTTCCCTGTCCTATAATTCACCCCTCCACTTT

J gene: TRBJ1-6
D gene: NA
CDR3 length: 12
clone size: NA
V gene: TRBV2
CDR3 protein: CASAPELSPLHF
CDR3 DNA: TGTGCCAGCGCGCCCGAACTTTCACCCCTCCACTTT

J gene: TRBJ1-1
D gene: NA
CDR3 length: 13
clone size: NA
V gene: TRBV5-8
CDR3 protein: CASSLTVGTEAFF
CDR3 DNA: TGTGCCAGCAGCTTGACCGTCGGCACTGAAGCTTTCTTT

J gene: TRBJ1-5
D gene: TRBD1
CDR3 length: 13
clone size: NA
V gene: TRBV19
CDR3 protein: CATSQGDYQPQHF
CDR3 DNA: TGTGCCACTTCACAGGGGGATTATCAGCCCCAGCATTTT

J gene: TRBJ1-5
D gene: NA
CDR3 length: 12
clone size: NA
V gene: TRBV29-1
CDR3 protein: CSARGSNQPQHF
CDR3 DNA: TGCAGCGCGAGGGGTAGCAATCAGCCCCAGCATTTT

J gene: TRBJ1-1
D gene: TRBD1
CDR3 length: 17
clone size: NA
V gene: TRBV7-9
CDR3 protein: CASSLDGTGGMNTEAFF
CDR3 DNA: TGTGCCAGCAGCTTAGATGGGACAGGGGGCATGAACACTGAAGCTTTCTTT

J gene: TRBJ1-1
D gene: TRBD1
CDR3 length: 14
clone size: NA
V gene: TRBV5-6
CDR3 protein: CASSTRPGGTEAFF
CDR3 DNA: TGTGCCAGCAGCACCCGCCCAGGGGGCACTGAAGCTTTCTTT

J gene: TRBJ1-1
D gene: TRBD1
CDR3 length: 14
clone size: NA
V gene: TRBV30
CDR3 protein: CAWSGDRAHTEAFF
CDR3 DNA: TGTGCCTGGAGTGGGGACAGGGCCCACACTGAAGCTTTCTTT